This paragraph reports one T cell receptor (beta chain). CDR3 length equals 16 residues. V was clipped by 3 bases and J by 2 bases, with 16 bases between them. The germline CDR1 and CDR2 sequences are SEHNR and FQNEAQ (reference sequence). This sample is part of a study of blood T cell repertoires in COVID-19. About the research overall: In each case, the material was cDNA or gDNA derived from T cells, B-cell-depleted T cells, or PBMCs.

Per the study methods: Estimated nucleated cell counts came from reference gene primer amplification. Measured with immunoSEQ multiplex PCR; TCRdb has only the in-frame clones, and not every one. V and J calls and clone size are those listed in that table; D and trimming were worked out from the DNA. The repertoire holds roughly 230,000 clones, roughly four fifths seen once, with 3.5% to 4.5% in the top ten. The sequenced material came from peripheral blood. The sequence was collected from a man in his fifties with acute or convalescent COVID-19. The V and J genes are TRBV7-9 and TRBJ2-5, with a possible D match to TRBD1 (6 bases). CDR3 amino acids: CASSFKPGQNQETQYF. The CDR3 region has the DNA TGTGCCAGCAGCTTCAAACCGGGACAAAATCAAGAGACCCAGTACTTC.